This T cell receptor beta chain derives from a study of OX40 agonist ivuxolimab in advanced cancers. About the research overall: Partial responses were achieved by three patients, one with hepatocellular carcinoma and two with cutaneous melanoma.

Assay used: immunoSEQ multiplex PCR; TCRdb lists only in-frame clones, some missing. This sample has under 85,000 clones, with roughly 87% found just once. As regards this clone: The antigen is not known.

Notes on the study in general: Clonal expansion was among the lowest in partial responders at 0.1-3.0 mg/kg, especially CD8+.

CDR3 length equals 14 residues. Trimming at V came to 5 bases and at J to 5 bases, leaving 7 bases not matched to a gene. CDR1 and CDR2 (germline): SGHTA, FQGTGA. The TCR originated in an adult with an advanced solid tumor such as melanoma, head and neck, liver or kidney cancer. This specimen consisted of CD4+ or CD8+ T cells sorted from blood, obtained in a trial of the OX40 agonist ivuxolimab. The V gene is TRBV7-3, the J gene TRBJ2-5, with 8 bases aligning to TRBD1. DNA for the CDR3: TGTGCCAGCAGCGCTGGGACAGGAATGGAGACCCAGTACTTC. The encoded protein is CASSAGTGMETQYF.